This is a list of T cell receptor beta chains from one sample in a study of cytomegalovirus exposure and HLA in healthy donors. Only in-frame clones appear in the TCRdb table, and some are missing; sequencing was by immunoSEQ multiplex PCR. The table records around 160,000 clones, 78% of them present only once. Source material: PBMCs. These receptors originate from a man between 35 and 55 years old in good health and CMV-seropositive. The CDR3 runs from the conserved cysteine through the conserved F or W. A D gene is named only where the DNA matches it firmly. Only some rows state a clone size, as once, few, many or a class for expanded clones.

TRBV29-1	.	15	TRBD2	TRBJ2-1	TGCAGCGCCTCCCTCGTAGCGGGAGGAAAGAATGAGCAGTTCTTC	CSASLVAGGKNEQFF
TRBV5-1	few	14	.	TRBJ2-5	TGCGCCAGCACCCCGGCCCCTGGGCCGGAGACCCAGTACTTC	CASTPAPGPETQYF
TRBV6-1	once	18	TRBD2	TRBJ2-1	TGTGCCAGCAGTGAAGGATCCTTGCGGGAGGTGTTATACAATGAGCAGTTCTTC	CASSEGSLREVLYNEQFF
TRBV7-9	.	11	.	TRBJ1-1	TGTGCCAGCACAGGTACGACTGAAGCTTTCTTT	CASTGTTEAFF
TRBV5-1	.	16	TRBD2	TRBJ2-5	TGCGCCAGCAGCGGGGGACTAGCGGGAGATCGGGAGACCCAGTACTTC	CASSGGLAGDRETQYF
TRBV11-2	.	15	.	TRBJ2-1	TGTGCCAGCTGTACCCTAGGAGGCGCCTACAATGAGCAGTTCTTC	CASCTLGGAYNEQFF
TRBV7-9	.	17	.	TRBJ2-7	TGTTCCAGCAGCTTTCAAGGAAGCGCTTACAACTCCTACGAGCAGTACTTC	CSSSFQGSAYNSYEQYF
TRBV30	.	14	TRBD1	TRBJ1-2	TGTGCCTTCAACCCGGGACAGGGTTTTCGTGGCTACACCTTC	CAFNPGQGFRGYTF
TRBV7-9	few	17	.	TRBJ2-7	TGTGCCAGCAGCTTAGCGGGGCGGCGGGATTCGGGGTTCGAGCAGTACTTC	CASSLAGRRDSGFEQYF
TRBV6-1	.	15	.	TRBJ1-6	TGTGCCAGCAGTGAAATCGGGTCCTATAATTCACCCCTCCACTTT	CASSEIGSYNSPLHF
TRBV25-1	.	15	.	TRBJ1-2	TGTGCCAGCAGTGATCCTGCGGGCCTGCTCTATGGCTACACCTTC	CASSDPAGLLYGYTF
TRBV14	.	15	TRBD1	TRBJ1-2	TGTGCCAGCAGCCCAGCCGGGACAGGGACCTATGGCTACACCTTC	CASSPAGTGTYGYTF
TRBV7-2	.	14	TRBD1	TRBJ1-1	TGTGCCAGCAGCCCTCGGACAGGGAACACTGAAGCTTTCTTT	CASSPRTGNTEAFF
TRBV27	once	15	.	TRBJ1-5	TGTGCCAGCAGTGGACTCCGGGAAGTCAATCAGCCCCAGCATTTT	CASSGLREVNQPQHF
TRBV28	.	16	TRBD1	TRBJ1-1	TGTGCCAGCAGTTTAAAGGGGGCAGGGATGAACACTGAAGCTTTCTTT	CASSLKGAGMNTEAFF
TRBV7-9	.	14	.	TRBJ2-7	TGTGCCAGCAGCTTTAATGTCGGTACCTACGAGCAGTACTTC	CASSFNVGTYEQYF
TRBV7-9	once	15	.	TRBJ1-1	TGTGCCAGCAGACTCAGGGACGGGGGATTGGGTGAAGCTTTCTTT	CASRLRDGGLGEAFF
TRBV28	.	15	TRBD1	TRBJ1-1	TGTGCCAGCAATGATCCGGGACAGGGGAACACTGAAGCTTTCTTT	CASNDPGQGNTEAFF
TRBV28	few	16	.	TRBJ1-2	TGTGCCAGCAGTTTATCACCCTCGGCCACAGGGTATGGCTACACCTTC	CASSLSPSATGYGYTF
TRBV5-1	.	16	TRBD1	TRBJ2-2	TGCGCCAGCAGCTTGGGCGGGACAGGGGGCACCGGGGAGCTGTTTTTT	CASSLGGTGGTGELFF
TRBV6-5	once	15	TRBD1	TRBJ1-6	TGTGCCAGCAGTTTGAAGGGACAGTCTAATTCACCCCTCCACTTT	CASSLKGQSNSPLHF
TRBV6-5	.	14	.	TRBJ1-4	TGTGCCAGCAGTTACGGCCCAGGGGATGAAAAACTGTTTTTT	CASSYGPGDEKLFF
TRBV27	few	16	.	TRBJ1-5	TGTGCCAGCAGCCCCGGCAGGGCGCTAAGCAATCAGCCCCAGCATTTT	CASSPGRALSNQPQHF
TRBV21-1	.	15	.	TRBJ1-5	TGTGCCAGCAGCAAATTGGACAGGGGGCGTCAGCCCCAGCATTTT	CASSKLDRGRQPQHF
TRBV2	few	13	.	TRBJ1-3	TGTGCCAGCACTATCGTCTCTGGAAACACCATATATTTT	CASTIVSGNTIYF
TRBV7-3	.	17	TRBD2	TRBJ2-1	TGTGCCAGCAGCCGAGGGGGGACTAGCGAGGGATACAATGAGCAGTTCTTC	CASSRGGTSEGYNEQFF
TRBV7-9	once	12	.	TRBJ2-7	TGTTCCAGCAGCCCGCAAAGGGAGGTGCAGTACTTC	CSSSPQREVQYF
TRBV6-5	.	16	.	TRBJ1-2	TGTGCCAGCAGTTACGGAGGCCGGCGAGCTAACTATGGCTACACCTTC	CASSYGGRRANYGYTF
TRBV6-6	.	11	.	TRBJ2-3	TGTGCCAGCACTCAACTGAATACGCAGTATTTT	CASTQLNTQYF
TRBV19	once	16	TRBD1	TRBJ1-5	TGTGGATCCGGGACAGGGGCCATCCAGATCAATCAGCCCCAGCATTTT	CGSGTGAIQINQPQHF